The entry below gives a single T cell receptor beta chain sequence along with its context. TCRdb keeps only in-frame clones here, not all; method: immunoSEQ multiplex PCR. Of 95,000 to 110,000 clones listed, almost 85% are singletons. The CDR3 consists of 16 residues. V dropped 4 bases and J dropped 5; count of bases not matched to a gene: 11. Per germline, CDR1 LGHNT and CDR2 FRNRAP. The record originates from a study of blood T cell repertoires in COVID-19. The chain carries TRBV12-5 and TRBJ2-5; 9 nucleotides align to TRBD1. The specimen was peripheral blood. The receptor was isolated from a human donor in a cohort sampled during active COVID-19. Here the CDR3 DNA reads TGTGCTAGTGGTTCCAGGGACAGGGTTATTGCGGAGACCCAGTACTTC. Residues: CASGSRDRVIAETQYF.